The present entry profiles one T cell receptor beta chain with its context. The V and J ends lost 0 bases and 0 bases, in that order; junction bases with no gene match: 3. Germline V gene data show CDR1 as SGDLS and CDR2 as YYNGEE. CDR3 length: 16 amino acids. These data are taken from a study of blood T cell repertoires in COVID-19. Study-wide context: Samples taken during acute and convalescent COVID-19 were collected in the United States, Italy and Spain. Sources were T cells, B-cell-depleted T cells, or PBMCs; the material itself was cDNA or gDNA.

The assay was immunoSEQ multiplex PCR, and TCRdb's table has in-frame clones only and misses some. The top ten clones hold approximately 7.5% of a sample with 300,000 to 400,000 clones, 65% to 90% of them seen once. V is TRBV9 and J is TRBJ2-3; 8 nucleotides match TRBD2. Sequenced: peripheral blood. The TCR sequence derives from a human donor in a cohort sampled during active COVID-19. The CDR3 loop reads CASSVAAGVSTDTQYF. The CDR3 DNA follows: TGTGCCAGCAGCGTAGCAGCGGGGGTTAGCACAGATACGCAGTATTTT.